This T cell receptor beta chain originates from a study of cytomegalovirus exposure and HLA in healthy donors. General study points: In a later analysis, HLA-C alleles had the fewest associated TCRs, DRB1 alleles the most. In a later analysis, at a false discovery rate of 0.05, 15,000 to 20,000 TCR beta sequences matched HLA alleles. TCR beta V- and J-gene trimming, according to a later analysis, was linked to a missense DCLRE1C variant.

Notes on this clone: Its antigen is currently unknown.

V dropped 0 bases and J dropped 7 bases, with 10 bases sitting between them. Germline assignment: CDR1 GTSNPN and CDR2 SVGIG (reference sequence). The CDR3 length is 13 residues. 60 Vbeta and 13 Jbeta primers were used in PCR. The assay was immunoSEQ multiplex PCR, and TCRdb's table has in-frame clones only and misses some. The sample records 160,000 or so clones, 80% being singletons. Sequenced sample: PBMCs. This clonotype was sampled from a man between 18 and 29 years old in good health and CMV-seropositive. V gene TRBV30 combines with J gene TRBJ1-5, with D maybe TRBD1 (5 bases). CDR3 sequence: CAWSVGEQQPQHF. The CDR3 DNA follows: TGTGCCTGGAGTGTAGGGGAACAACAGCCCCAGCATTTT.